This TCR beta chain was captured by sequencing in a study of Tregs in tolerant kidney transplant recipients. Remarks on this clone: The read stops 3 residues short of the end of the CDR3; the missing end is completed from the germline J gene.

Data came from immunoSEQ multiplex PCR; TCRdb stores just in-frame clones and leaves some out. The listing records some 11,000 clones. This CDR3 spans 13 amino acids. V was pared by 7 bases and J by 2 bases, with 14 bases between. CDR1 is DFQATT, CDR2 SNEGSKA, per germline (reference sequence). The nonmyeloablative bone marrow transplants came from related graft donors, with transient mixed chimerism. The specimen comprised CD8+ T cells from blood (PBMCs), sampled 24 months after the transplant. This clonotype originated in a human patient who received a combined kidney and bone marrow transplant. A subset of T cells may come from the graft donor. The chain uses TRBV20-1 and TRBJ1-2, with a possible D match to TRBD1 (5 bases). This CDR3 is CSDLPTANYGYTF. The sequenced part of the CDR3 DNA is TGCAGTGACTTACCGACAGCGAACTATGGC.